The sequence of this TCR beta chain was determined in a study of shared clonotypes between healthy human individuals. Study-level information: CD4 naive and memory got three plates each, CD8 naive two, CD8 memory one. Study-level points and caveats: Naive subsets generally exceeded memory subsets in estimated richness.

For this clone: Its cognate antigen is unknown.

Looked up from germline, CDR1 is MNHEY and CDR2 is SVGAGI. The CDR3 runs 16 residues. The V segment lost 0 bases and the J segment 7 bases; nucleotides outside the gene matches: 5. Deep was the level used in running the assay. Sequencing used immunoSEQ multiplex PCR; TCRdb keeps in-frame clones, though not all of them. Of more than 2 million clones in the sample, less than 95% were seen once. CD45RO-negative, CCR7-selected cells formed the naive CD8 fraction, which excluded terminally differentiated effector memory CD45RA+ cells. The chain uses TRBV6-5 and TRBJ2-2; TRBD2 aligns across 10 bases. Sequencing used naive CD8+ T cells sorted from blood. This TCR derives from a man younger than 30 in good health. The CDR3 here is CASSYSLAGEGGELFF. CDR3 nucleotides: TGTGCCAGCAGTTACTCCCTAGCGGGAGAAGGCGGGGAGCTGTTTTTT.